These 24 T cell receptor beta chains share one sample of origin, sequenced in a study of T cells in Graves' hyperthyroidism and ophthalmopathy. Template material for amplifying TCR beta CDR3 regions consisted of RNA transcripts. The HTBI primer set served for first-round RT-PCR of the TCR CDR3. TCRdb called the multiplex PCR reads again in MiXCR, with one record for every CDR3 protein. The sample holds around 800,000 distinct CDR3 sequences, about two fifths seen once. Sequences were obtained from blood. These TCRs come from a man between 18 and 35 years old with Graves' hyperthyroidism.

This sequence joins TRBV7-3 and TRBJ1-2; D remains unclear. Trimming stripped 5 bases from V and 4 bases from J, with 14 bases between. This CDR3 has 14 amino acids. Germline V gene lookup returns CDR1 SGHTA and CDR2 FQGTGA. The DNA for the CDR3 is TGTGCCAGCAGCCCCCCGGGAGAGCGCTATGGCTACACCTTC. Amino acids: CASSPPGERYGYTF.

Note on this clonotype: This is likely a read error, given that the CDR3 carries no conserved phenylalanine or tryptophan at its end. J is TRBJ1-3 and V is TRBV10-3; TRBD1 matches 7 bases. The CDR3 covers 15 residues. The germline CDR1 and CDR2 sequences are ENHRY and SYGVKD. J was trimmed by 3 bases and V by 8 bases; bases with no gene match: 10. CDR3 sequence (DNA): TGTGCCATCTCCGGGGAGGGGGCAAGTGGAAACACCATATATCTT. It codes for CAISGEGASGNTIYL.

The sample holds many counts of this clonotype. V gene TRBV7-2 combines with J gene TRBJ2-7, with 7 bases matching TRBD2. With V trimmed by 5 bases and J by 3 bases, 7 bases remained unmatched. Germline V lookup: CDR1 SGHTA, CDR2 FQGNSA. CDR3 length equals 14 residues. This chain's CDR3 is CASSPGLGHYEQYF. Here the CDR3 DNA reads TGTGCCAGCAGCCCCGGACTAGGACACTACGAGCAGTACTTC. The complete variable domain, with remaining parts taken from reference TRBV7-2 and TRBJ2-7, reads GAGVSQSPSNKVTEKGKDVELRCDPISGHTALYWYRQSLGQGLEFLIYFQGNSAPDKSGLPSDRFSAERTGGSVSTLTIQRTQQEDSAVYLCASSPGLGHYEQYFGPGTRLTVT.

This clonotype was recorded only once. This sequence joins TRBV28 and TRBJ1-2, with D tentatively TRBD1 (5 bases). V dropped 8 bases and J dropped 7 bases, with 20 bases sitting between them. Germline loops: CDR1 MDHEN, CDR2 SYDVKM. This CDR3 has 14 residues. The CDR3 protein is CASHVPGAAGGYTF. The CDR3 DNA reads TGTGCCAGCCACGTCCCCGGGGCGGCCGGTGGCTACACCTTC.

The chain recombines TRBV10-3 with TRBJ2-5, with TRBD2 matching 10 bases. From germline, CDR1 is ENHRY and CDR2 SYGVKD. The CDR3 runs to 17 residues. Losses at the gene ends were 0 bases for V and 1 base for J; bases not matched to a gene: 5. This CDR3 reads CAISESILAGLQETQYF. As DNA, the CDR3 is TGTGCCATCAGTGAGTCGATACTAGCGGGACTCCAAGAGACCCAGTACTTC.

The rearrangement joins TRBV7-9 to TRBJ2-2; D is perhaps TRBD2 (5 bases). V dropped 8 bases and J dropped 8 bases, with 12 bases sitting between them. CDR1 and CDR2 from the germline V gene are SEHNR and FQNEAQ (reference sequence). The CDR3 loop spans 12 amino acids. CDR3 residues: CASRLRSGELFF. The CDR3 DNA sequence: TGTGCCAGCCGACTACGTTCGGGGGAGCTGTTTTTT. The variable domain in full, completed from reference TRBV7-9 and TRBJ2-2, reads DTGVSQNPRHKITKRGQNVTFRCDPISEHNRLYWYRQTLGQGPEFLTYFQNEAQLEKSRLLSDRFSAERPKGSFSTLEIQRTEQGDSAMYLCASRLRSGELFFGEGSRLTVL.

This clonotype was counted once. CDR3 nucleotide sequence: TGTGCCACCAGCGGGGGGAAAAATGGCTACACCTTC. Residues: CATSGGKNGYTF. The chain is built from TRBV15 and TRBJ1-2, with D possibly being TRBD1 (5 bases). The CDR3 is made up of 12 amino acids. Germline V gives CDR1 LNHNV, CDR2 YYDKDF (reference sequence). Trimming removed 5 bases at V and 6 bases at J, with 10 bases between.

Regarding this clonotype: Mismatch with germline at one junction end may stem from a read error. This chain joins TRBV5-1 and TRBJ2-5; D might be TRBD2 (7 bases). The CDR3 extends over 15 amino acids. CDR1 and CDR2 (germline): SGHRS, YFSETQ. As DNA, the CDR3 is TGTGCCAGCAGCTCTTTGGGGGGGGGCGCGGAGACCCAGTACTTC. Translated, it gives CASSSLGGGAETQYF.

The chain uses TRBV2 and TRBJ1-1; D is perhaps TRBD1 (6 bases). The V end was cut by 6 bases, the J end by 0 bases, with 14 bases between. The germline V gene encodes CDR1 SNHLY and CDR2 FYNNEI. The CDR3 runs to 15 residues. CDR3 sequence (DNA): TGTGCCAGCAGCCCACAGGGCTACATGAACACTGAAGCTTTCTTT. Protein sequence: CASSPQGYMNTEAFF.

Note on this clonotype: Given a much more abundant clone one base away, this may be a read error. V gene TRBV10-3 combines with J gene TRBJ2-7; D is uncertain. The length of the CDR3 is 13 residues. CDR1 and CDR2 from the germline V gene are ENHRY and SYGVKD. The DNA of the CDR3 is TGTGCCATCAGTGATCCCCGAGGCTACGAGAAGTACTTC. It translates to CAISDPRGYEKYF.

This clonotype was observed many times. This chain joins TRBV6-5 and TRBJ2-7, with 10 bases lining up with TRBD2. The CDR3 consists of 15 residues. Unmatched junction bases numbered 14, after V lost 10 bases and J lost 5 bases. CDR1 is MNHEY, CDR2 SVGAGI, per germline. The CDR3 DNA follows: TGTGCCACCATGCCAACCTCTAGCGGGAGTAACGAGCAGTACTTC. Residues: CATMPTSSGSNEQYF.

This rearrangement joins TRBV9 to TRBJ2-2; TRBD1 might be the D (5 bases). Germline-derived CDR1 and CDR2 are SGDLS and YYNGEE. The V and J ends lost 4 bases and 0 bases respectively, with 13 bases between them. The CDR3 covers 16 residues. As DNA, the CDR3 is TGTGCCAGCAGCCTCTTACAGGAATCGAACACCGGGGAGCTGTTTTTT. Protein product: CASSLLQESNTGELFF. Full variable domain (outside the CDR3, taken from reference TRBV9 and TRBJ2-2): DSGVTQTPKHLITATGQRVTLRCSPRSGDLSVYWYQQSLDQGLQFLIQYYNGEERAKGNILERFSAQQFPDLHSELNLSSLELGDSALYFCASSLLQESNTGELFFGEGSRLTVL.

Turning to this clonotype: A read error may produce the germline difference seen at one junction end. The chain carries TRBV10-2 and TRBJ1-2; D is uncertain. The germline V gene encodes CDR1 WSHSY and CDR2 SAAADI. The CDR3 totals 11 residues. The CDR3 reads CASSQGHGHTF. DNA of the CDR3: TGCGCCAGCAGCCAAGGCCATGGCCACACCTTC.

Ten or more counts support this clonotype. The chain joins TRBV29-1 to TRBJ1-2; D gene ambiguous. The CDR3 contains 14 residues. Germline CDR1 and CDR2: SQVTM and ANQGSEA. V lost 7 bases and J 3 bases, leaving 18 bases between the germline ends. DNA of the CDR3: TGCAGCGCTTCATTGAGTAGTTTGGACTATGGCTACACCTTC. Amino acids: CSASLSSLDYGYTF.

Regarding this clonotype: A much larger clone sits a single nucleotide away, making a read error possible. V and J are TRBV5-5 and TRBJ1-6; D might be TRBD1 (5 bases). Germline CDR1 and CDR2: SGHKS and YYEKEE (reference sequence). The V and J ends lost 5 bases and 8 bases respectively, with 8 bases between them. CDR3 length: 12 amino acids. In DNA, the CDR3 is TGTGCCAGCAGACAACAGGATTCACCCCTCCACTTT. Protein sequence: CASRQQDSPLHF.

About this clonotype: Relative to the germline gene, one junction end is altered; a read error may explain this. The chain couples TRBV7-4 to TRBJ2-2, with D tentatively TRBD1 or TRBD2 (5 bases each). This CDR3 has 15 residues. The germline V gene encodes CDR1 SGHVT and CDR2 SQSDAQ. The CDR3 spells CASSRDGALSGELFF. The CDR3 nucleotides are TGCGCCAGCAGCCGGGACGGAGCATTGAGCGGGGAGCTGTTTTTT.

With respect to this clonotype: Likely a read error: the CDR3 ends without its conserved phenylalanine or tryptophan. V gene TRBV7-9 combines with J gene TRBJ2-7, with D perhaps TRBD1 (8 bases). CDR1 is SEHNR and CDR2 is FQNEAQ in the germline V gene (reference sequence). Trimming removed 5 bases from V and 5 bases from J, with 19 bases in between. The CDR3 contains 15 residues. The CDR3 protein is CASSAGDRRTDEQYL. CDR3 bases: TGTGCCAGCAGCGCGGGGGACAGGAGGACGGACGAGCAGTACCTC.

This clonotype has a count of ten or more. V and J are TRBV13 and TRBJ2-5; the D gene is possibly TRBD1 (5 bases). CDR1 and CDR2 from the germline V gene are PRHDT and FYEKMQ (reference sequence). With 2 bases removed from V and 1 base from J, the gap between germline ends came to 11 bases. CDR3 size: 15 residues. The CDR3 DNA reads TGTGCCAGCAGCTTAAACGGACAAATCCAAGAGACCCAGTACTTC. Encoded protein: CASSLNGQIQETQYF.

The sample holds many counts of this clonotype. The chain recombines TRBV20-1 with TRBJ1-2; tentatively, D is TRBD1 (6 bases). The CDR3 sequence is 13 residues long. V was clipped by 4 bases and J by 3 bases, with 12 bases between them. CDR1 is DFQATT and CDR2 is SNEGSKA in the germline V gene (reference sequence). This chain's CDR3 is CSATTRQDYGYTF. The CDR3 coding sequence is TGCAGTGCTACAACCCGACAGGACTATGGCTACACCTTC.

This clonotype was detected ten times or more. The chain is built from TRBV2 and TRBJ2-2; weak D call: TRBD1 (6 bases). Trimming left V 6 bases short and J 4 bases short, with 15 bases between. Per the germline V gene, CDR1 is SNHLY and CDR2 is FYNNEI. This CDR3 region has 15 residues. The CDR3 here is CASSEGDTGTGELFF. The CDR3 DNA sequence: TGTGCCAGCAGCGAGGGGGACACCGGCACCGGGGAGCTGTTTTTT.

The chain carries TRBV7-2 and TRBJ2-2; D might be TRBD2 (6 bases). Looked up from germline, CDR1 is SGHTA and CDR2 is FQGNSA. The CDR3 loop spans 14 amino acids. V lost 2 bases, J lost 11 bases, and 15 bases lay in between. The CDR3 region is CASSLRPQAGELFF. CDR3 in DNA: TGTGCCAGCAGCTTACGTCCCCAAGCGGGCGAGCTGTTTTTT.

Of note for this clonotype: A much more abundant neighbour one base away suggests this may be a read error. The V call is TRBV19, the J call TRBJ1-6; D unclear. CDR1 and CDR2 (germline): LNHDA, SQIVND (reference sequence). The V end lost 2 bases, the J end lost 15 bases, and 14 bases lay between the germline ends. This CDR3 region has 13 residues. CDR3 sequence (DNA): TGTGCCAGTAGTATATGGGCGGAGGAGGTCCTCCACTTT. It codes for CASSIWAEEVLHF.

This sequence joins TRBV11-1 and TRBJ1-3; D is undetermined. The CDR3 consists of 14 residues. Germline loops: CDR1 SGHAT, CDR2 FQDESV (reference sequence). The germline V and J ends were trimmed by 5 bases and 4 bases, with 12 bases remaining between them. This CDR3 reads CASSRSLAGNTIYF. The CDR3, as DNA: TGTGCCAGCAGCCGATCCTTGGCCGGAAACACCATATATTTT.

This clonotype was counted at least ten times. This chain links TRBV19 with TRBJ1-1, with 8 bases matching TRBD1. The CDR3 is 13 residues long. The V segment lost 1 base and the J segment 8 bases; nucleotides outside the gene matches: 3. Germline loops: CDR1 LNHDA, CDR2 SQIVND (reference sequence). The CDR3 DNA reads as TGTGCCAGTAGTATAGTTGGACAGGGAGAAGCTTTCTTT. Protein: CASSIVGQGEAFF.